These 25 T cell receptor beta chains were all obtained from the same sample, sequenced in a study of blood T cell repertoires in COVID-19 (dated by TCRdb to 2020 to 2021). Libraries were prepared through the immunoSEQ multiplex PCR assay. Imported from immuneACCESS, the table was reduced by TCRdb to in-frame sequences with V and J called. These copies leave out some clones; in studies compared against another copy, an unresolved V gene accounts for under half, and the cause of the remainder is not known. Counted in this sample were about 52,000 clones; approximately 83% of them appeared once. The top ten clones comprise approximately 7% of the sample. The source material was peripheral blood. The receptors come from a man aged 70-80 years with active COVID-19.

The chain recombines TRBV6-5 with TRBJ2-1; D might be TRBD1 (6 bases). CDR3 length: 12 amino acids. The V gene lost 6 bases and the J gene lost 8 bases, with 11 bases spanning the gap. CDR1 is MNHEY and CDR2 is SVGAGI in the germline V gene. The CDR3 spells CASSRGVYEQFF. CDR3 coding DNA: TGTGCCAGCAGCAGGGGAGTATATGAGCAGTTCTTC.

The chain carries TRBV9 and TRBJ2-7; D possibly corresponds to TRBD1 (6 bases). V lost 4 bases to trimming and J lost 0 bases, with 14 bases between them. The germline gives CDR1 SGDLS, CDR2 YYNGEE. This CDR3 spans 15 amino acids. The CDR3 sequence: CASSFTGTNSYEQYF. The DNA of the CDR3 is TGTGCCAGCAGCTTCACCGGGACAAACTCCTACGAGCAGTACTTC.

This clone turned up a few times. CDR3 DNA sequence: TGTGCCAGCAGCCCCCGGACAGGGTTCTACGAGCAGTACTTC. The encoded protein is CASSPRTGFYEQYF. The V gene is TRBV7-9, the J gene TRBJ2-7, with 8 bases lining up with TRBD1. The CDR3 totals 14 residues. V shed 5 bases, J shed 3 bases, and the junction held 6 bases outside the gene matches. The germline gives CDR1 SEHNR, CDR2 FQNEAQ (reference sequence).

The CDR3 loop reads CASSGQTGHEQYF. The CDR3, as DNA: TGTGCCAGCAGCGGGCAGACAGGGCACGAGCAGTACTTC. The V gene is TRBV11-2, the J gene TRBJ2-7, with 7 bases matching TRBD1. The trim removed 5 bases at V and 5 bases at J, leaving 6 bases unmatched. This CDR3 has 13 residues. CDR1 SGHAT and CDR2 FQNNGV come from the germline V gene.

The V and J genes are TRBV6-5 and TRBJ1-5; 7 bases agree with TRBD1. The CDR3 extends over 15 amino acids. The trim removed 6 bases at V and 1 base at J, leaving 6 bases unmatched. The germline gives CDR1 MNHEY, CDR2 SVGAGI. The CDR3 protein is CASSSDRASNQPQHF. The CDR3 region has the DNA TGTGCCAGCAGCAGTGACAGGGCCAGCAATCAGCCCCAGCATTTT.

In this sample, this clone turned up a few times. The chain recombines TRBV7-2 with TRBJ1-5; 11 positions match TRBD1. Germline trimming cut 1 base from V and 8 bases from J; bases unmatched to any gene: 4. Germline V gene sequence: CDR1 SGHTA, CDR2 FQGNSA. The CDR3 spans 15 residues. The CDR3 DNA reads as TGTGCCAGCAGCTTAGACGGGGACAGGGGGGAGCCCCAGCATTTT. Amino acids: CASSLDGDRGEPQHF.

The chain links TRBV30 to TRBJ1-3; D not resolved. CDR1 GTSNPN and CDR2 SVGIG come from the germline V gene (reference sequence). V was cut by 7 bases and J by 0 bases, with 7 bases left in between. This CDR3 is built from 12 residues. The CDR3 region is CASPLSGNTIYF. In DNA, the CDR3 is TGTGCCTCCCCCCTCTCTGGAAACACCATATATTTT.

This clone was detected once. The CDR3 reads CASSIETSGGEQFF. The CDR3 DNA is TGTGCCAGTAGTATAGAGACCTCGGGCGGGGAGCAGTTCTTC. The gene calls are TRBV19 and TRBJ2-1, with D tentatively TRBD2 (5 bases). Germline CDR1 and CDR2: LNHDA and SQIVND (reference sequence). The CDR3 is made up of 14 amino acids. The V gene lost 0 bases and the J gene lost 10 bases, with 13 bases spanning the gap.

The chain has TRBV27 and TRBJ2-5; D possibly corresponds to TRBD1 (5 bases). The germline V gene encodes CDR1 MNHEY and CDR2 SMNVEV (reference sequence). Trimming cost V 1 base and J 4 bases, with 10 bases left between them. This CDR3 is built from 14 residues. The CDR3 sequence: CASSLWAGRETQYF. The DNA for the CDR3 is TGTGCCAGCAGTTTATGGGCAGGGCGAGAGACCCAGTACTTC.

The V call is TRBV4-3, the J call TRBJ2-2, with TRBD1 identical over 9 bases. CDR3 length: 15 residues. After removal of 4 bases from V and 0 bases from J, the junction contained 0 bases not matched to a gene. Germline CDR1 LGHNA, CDR2 YSLEER. The CDR3 DNA follows: TGCGCCAGCAGCCGACAGGGGGCGAACACCGGGGAGCTGTTTTTT. Its translation: CASSRQGANTGELFF.

The rearrangement joins TRBV27 to TRBJ1-2, with 7 bases fitting TRBD1. The germline V gene has CDR1 MNHEY and CDR2 SMNVEV (reference sequence). This CDR3 region has 14 residues. With 6 bases clipped from V and 0 bases from J, the junction kept 4 bases outside the gene matches. The CDR3 nucleotides are TGTGCCAGCAGAGTGACAGGGACTAACTATGGCTACACCTTC. As protein: CASRVTGTNYGYTF.

The V call is TRBV7-2, the J call TRBJ2-3, with 8 bases fitting TRBD2. V lost 5 bases to trimming and J lost 6 bases; unmatched junction nucleotides: 10. Per germline, CDR1 SGHTA and CDR2 FQGNSA. CDR3 size: 15 residues. The CDR3 DNA reads TGTGCCAGCAGCCCCCAGGAGCGGGGGCTTGATACGCAGTATTTT. It translates to CASSPQERGLDTQYF.

This clone has a handful of counts. This chain uses TRBV19 with TRBJ2-7, with 10 bases identical to TRBD2. This CDR3 has 14 residues. Losses at the gene ends were 5 bases for V and 5 bases for J; bases not matched to a gene: 6. Looked up from germline, CDR1 is LNHDA and CDR2 is SQIVND (reference sequence). CDR3 sequence: CASSRLAGDHEQYF. CDR3 in DNA: TGTGCCAGTAGTCGGCTAGCGGGGGATCACGAGCAGTACTTC.

This rearrangement joins TRBV7-9 to TRBJ2-1; TRBD2 might be the D (6 bases). The CDR3 has 14 residues. Germline CDR1 and CDR2: SEHNR and FQNEAQ (reference sequence). V lost 5 bases to trimming and J lost 4 bases, with 12 bases between them. The CDR3 sequence is CASSLLGGYNEQFF. The CDR3 coding sequence is TGTGCCAGCAGCCTACTAGGAGGGTACAATGAGCAGTTCTTC.

V and J are TRBV28 and TRBJ2-2; 15 bases align to TRBD2. The germline CDR1 and CDR2 sequences are MDHEN and SYDVKM. The junction had 7 bases not matched to a gene; V was cut back by 5 bases and J by 6 bases. This CDR3 comprises 17 residues. The CDR3 sequence: CASSTPGLAGGPGELFF. In DNA form, the CDR3 reads TGTGCCAGCAGTACTCCGGGACTAGCGGGGGGCCCCGGGGAGCTGTTTTTT.

V gene TRBV27 combines with J gene TRBJ1-1; a weak D match, TRBD1 (5 bases). Trimming left V 3 bases short and J 5 bases short, with 16 bases between. Germline V CDR1 and CDR2: MNHEY, SMNVEV (reference sequence). The CDR3 is 15 amino acids. CDR3 bases: TGTGCCAGCAGTTTGGTATCGGAGACAGAAACTGAAGCTTTCTTT. Translated: CASSLVSETETEAFF.

J is TRBJ2-5 and V is TRBV7-9, with D tentatively TRBD1 (6 bases). Germline loops: CDR1 SEHNR, CDR2 FQNEAQ (reference sequence). This CDR3 region has 15 residues. Deletions cut 1 base from V and 2 bases from J, with 11 bases between. In DNA form, the CDR3 reads TGTGCCAGCAGCTTAGATCGGACAGTACAAGAGACCCAGTACTTC. Protein sequence: CASSLDRTVQETQYF. Together with reference TRBV7-9 and TRBJ2-5, the CDR3 gives the full variable domain: DTGVSQNPRHKITKRGQNVTFRCDPISEHNRLYWYRQTLGQGPEFLTYFQNEAQLEKSRLLSDRFSAERPKGSFSTLEIQRTEQGDSAMYLCASSLDRTVQETQYFGPGTRLLVL.

This chain uses TRBV5-1 with TRBJ2-5; 9 positions match TRBD1. CDR3 length equals 15 residues. V shed 0 bases, J shed 4 bases, and the junction held 4 bases outside the gene matches. Germline V gene data show CDR1 as SGHRS and CDR2 as YFSETQ. CDR3 loop: CASSLGQGGGETQYF. In nucleotides, the CDR3 is TGCGCCAGCAGCTTGGGACAGGGGGGCGGAGAGACCCAGTACTTC.

The chain carries TRBV6-2 or TRBV6-3 and TRBJ2-7; no clear D gene. This CDR3 has 11 residues. CDR1 is MNHEY, CDR2 SVGEGT, per germline. The V and J ends lost 6 bases and 2 bases respectively, with 5 bases between them. The CDR3: CASSPAYEQYF. DNA of the CDR3: TGTGCCAGCAGCCCCGCCTACGAGCAGTACTTC.

The chain employs TRBV5-1 and TRBJ2-7; 8 bases map to TRBD1. The CDR3 is made up of 14 amino acids. The junction had 8 bases not matched to a gene; V was cut back by 4 bases and J by 5 bases. Germline CDR1 reads SGHRS; CDR2 reads YFSETQ. The CDR3 region is CASSPGTGRDEQYF. The CDR3, as DNA: TGCGCCAGCAGCCCCGGGACAGGTCGGGACGAGCAGTACTTC.

The rearrangement uses TRBV6-2 or TRBV6-3 and TRBJ1-1; D remains ambiguous. There are 13 residues in the CDR3. V lost 3 bases to trimming and J lost 5 bases, with 10 bases between them. CDR1 and CDR2 from the germline V gene are MNHEY and SVGEGT. The CDR3 spells CASSYRGWTEAFF. As DNA, the CDR3 is TGTGCCAGCAGTTATCGAGGTTGGACTGAAGCTTTCTTT.

The CDR3 DNA follows: TGCAGTGCTAGTAGGCTAGCGGGGGATAGCACAGATACGCAGTATTTT. Translation gives CSASRLAGDSTDTQYF. The V call is TRBV20-1, the J call TRBJ2-3; 10 bases are a match to TRBD2. Looked up from germline, CDR1 is DFQATT and CDR2 is SNEGSKA (reference sequence). With V trimmed by 3 bases and J by 0 bases, 6 bases remained unmatched. The CDR3 is made up of 16 amino acids.

The chain has TRBV7-8 and TRBJ1-4; 8 positions agree with TRBD1. J gave up 1 base and V 6 bases, and 7 bases lay outside the gene matches. This CDR3 comprises 16 residues. Germline CDR1 SGHVS, CDR2 FQNEAQ. The CDR3: CASRRQGLGTNEKLFF. The CDR3 DNA is TGTGCCAGCAGGAGACAGGGGCTAGGAACTAATGAAAAACTGTTTTTT.

V gene TRBV2 combines with J gene TRBJ1-5; maybe TRBD1 (5 bases). The CDR3 spans 14 residues. Trimming stripped 6 bases from V and 2 bases from J, with 11 bases between. Germline assignment: CDR1 SNHLY and CDR2 FYNNEI. The CDR3 region is CASSADRGNQPQHF. In nucleotides, the CDR3 is TGTGCCAGCAGCGCCGACAGAGGCAATCAGCCCCAGCATTTT.

The rearrangement uses TRBV30 and TRBJ2-7; D gene unclear. The V gene lost 0 bases and the J gene lost 0 bases, with 9 bases spanning the gap. Germline loops: CDR1 GTSNPN, CDR2 SVGIG (reference sequence). This CDR3 spans 14 amino acids. The CDR3 is CAWSVSQVSYEQYF. In nucleotides, the CDR3 is TGTGCCTGGAGTGTATCCCAGGTCTCCTACGAGCAGTACTTC.